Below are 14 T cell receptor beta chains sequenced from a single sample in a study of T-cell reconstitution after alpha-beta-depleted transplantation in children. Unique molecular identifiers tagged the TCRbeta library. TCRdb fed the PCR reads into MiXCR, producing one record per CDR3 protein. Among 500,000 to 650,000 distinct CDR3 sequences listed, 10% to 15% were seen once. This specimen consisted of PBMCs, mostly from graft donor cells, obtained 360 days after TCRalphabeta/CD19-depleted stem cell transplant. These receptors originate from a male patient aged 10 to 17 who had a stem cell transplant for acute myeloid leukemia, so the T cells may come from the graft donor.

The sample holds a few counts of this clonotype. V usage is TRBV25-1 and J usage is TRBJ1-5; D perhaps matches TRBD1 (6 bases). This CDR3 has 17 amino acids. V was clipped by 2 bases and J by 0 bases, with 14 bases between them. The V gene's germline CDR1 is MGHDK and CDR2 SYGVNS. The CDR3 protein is CASSEAGGLNSNQPQHF. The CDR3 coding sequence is TGTGCCAGCAGTGAAGCCGGGGGGCTCAATAGCAATCAGCCCCAGCATTTT.

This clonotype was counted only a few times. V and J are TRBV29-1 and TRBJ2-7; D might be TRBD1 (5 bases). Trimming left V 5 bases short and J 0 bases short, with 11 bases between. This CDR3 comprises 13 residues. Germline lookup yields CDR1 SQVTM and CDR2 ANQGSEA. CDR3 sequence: CSVLGVSSYEQYF. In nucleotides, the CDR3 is TGCAGCGTTTTAGGGGTTAGCTCCTACGAGCAGTACTTC.

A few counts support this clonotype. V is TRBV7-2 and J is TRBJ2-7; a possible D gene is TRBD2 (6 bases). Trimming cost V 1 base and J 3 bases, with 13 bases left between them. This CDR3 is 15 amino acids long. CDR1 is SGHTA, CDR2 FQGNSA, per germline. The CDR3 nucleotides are TGTGCCAGCAGCTTAGGACTAGTCCTTGACTACGAGCAGTACTTC. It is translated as CASSLGLVLDYEQYF.

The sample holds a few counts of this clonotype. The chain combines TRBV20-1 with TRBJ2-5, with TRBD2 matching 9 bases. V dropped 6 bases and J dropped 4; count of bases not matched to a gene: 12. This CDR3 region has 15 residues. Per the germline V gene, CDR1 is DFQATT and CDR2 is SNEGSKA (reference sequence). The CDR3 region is CSAAGGPRLGETQYF. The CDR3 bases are TGCAGTGCCGCGGGAGGGCCGAGGTTAGGAGAGACCCAGTACTTC.

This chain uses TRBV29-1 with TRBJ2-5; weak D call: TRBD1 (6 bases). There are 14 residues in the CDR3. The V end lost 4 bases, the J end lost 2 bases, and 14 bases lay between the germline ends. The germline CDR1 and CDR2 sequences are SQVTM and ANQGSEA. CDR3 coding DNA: TGCAGCGTTGCGTCAGGGGTCGGACAAGAGACCCAGTACTTC. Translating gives CSVASGVGQETQYF.

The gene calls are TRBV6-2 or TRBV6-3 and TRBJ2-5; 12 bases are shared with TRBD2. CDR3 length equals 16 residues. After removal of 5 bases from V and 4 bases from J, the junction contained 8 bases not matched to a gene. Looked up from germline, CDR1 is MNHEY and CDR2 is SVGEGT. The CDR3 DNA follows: TGTGCCAGCAGTCCGACTAGCGGGAGAGGTCTAGAGACCCAGTACTTC. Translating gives CASSPTSGRGLETQYF.

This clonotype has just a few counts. CDR3 loop: CSARVPFSGGGANVLTF. The DNA for the CDR3 is TGCAGTGCTAGAGTCCCCTTTTCGGGAGGTGGGGCCAACGTCCTGACTTTC. The chain uses TRBV20-1 and TRBJ2-6; 7 nucleotides line up with TRBD2. J lost 3 bases, V lost 1 base, and 9 bases had no gene match. Per germline, CDR1 DFQATT and CDR2 SNEGSKA (reference sequence). The CDR3 length is 17 residues.

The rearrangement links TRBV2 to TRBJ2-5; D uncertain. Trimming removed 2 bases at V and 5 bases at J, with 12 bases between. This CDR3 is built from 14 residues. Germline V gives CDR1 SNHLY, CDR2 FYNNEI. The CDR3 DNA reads TGTGCCAGCAGTGAAAGTCCCGTCCGTGAGACCCAGTACTTC. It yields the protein CASSESPVRETQYF.

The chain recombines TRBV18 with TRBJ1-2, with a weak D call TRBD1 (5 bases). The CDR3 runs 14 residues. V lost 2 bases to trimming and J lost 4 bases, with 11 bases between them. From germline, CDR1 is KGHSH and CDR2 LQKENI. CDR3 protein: CASSPDSAVYGYTF. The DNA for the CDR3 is TGTGCCAGCTCACCAGACAGCGCGGTCTATGGCTACACCTTC.

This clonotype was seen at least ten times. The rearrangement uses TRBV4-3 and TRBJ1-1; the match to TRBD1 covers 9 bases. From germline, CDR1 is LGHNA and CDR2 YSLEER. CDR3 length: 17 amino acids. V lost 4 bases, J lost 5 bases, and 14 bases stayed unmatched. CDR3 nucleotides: TGCGCCAGCAGCCTACGACAGGGGGGGAACACAAGAACTGAAGCTTTCTTT. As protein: CASSLRQGGNTRTEAFF.

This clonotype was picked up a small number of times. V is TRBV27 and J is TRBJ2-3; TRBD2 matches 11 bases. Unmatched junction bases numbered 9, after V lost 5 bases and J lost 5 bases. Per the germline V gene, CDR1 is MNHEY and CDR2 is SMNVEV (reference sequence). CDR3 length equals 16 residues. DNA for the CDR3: TGTGCCAGCAGTCAATTTACTAGCGGGAGAGGAGATACGCAGTATTTT. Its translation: CASSQFTSGRGDTQYF.

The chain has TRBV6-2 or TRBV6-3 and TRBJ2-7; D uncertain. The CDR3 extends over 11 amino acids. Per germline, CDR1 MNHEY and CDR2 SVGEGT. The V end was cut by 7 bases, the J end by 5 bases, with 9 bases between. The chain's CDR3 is CASTRAHEQYF. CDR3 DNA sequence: TGTGCCAGCACAAGGGCCCACGAGCAGTACTTC.

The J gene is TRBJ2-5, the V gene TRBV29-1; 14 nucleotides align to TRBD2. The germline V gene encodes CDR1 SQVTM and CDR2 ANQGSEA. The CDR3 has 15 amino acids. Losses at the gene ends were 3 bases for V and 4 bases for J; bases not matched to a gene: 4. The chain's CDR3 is CSVEGTSGSRETQYF. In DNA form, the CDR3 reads TGCAGCGTTGAGGGGACTAGCGGGAGTCGAGAGACCCAGTACTTC.

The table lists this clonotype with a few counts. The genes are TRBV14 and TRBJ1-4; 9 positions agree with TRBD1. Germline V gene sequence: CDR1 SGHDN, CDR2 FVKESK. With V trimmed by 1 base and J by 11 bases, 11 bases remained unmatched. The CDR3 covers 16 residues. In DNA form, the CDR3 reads TGTGCCAGCAGCCAAGTGGTGGGGACAGGGACTGGGAAACTGTTTTTT. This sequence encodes CASSQVVGTGTGKLFF.